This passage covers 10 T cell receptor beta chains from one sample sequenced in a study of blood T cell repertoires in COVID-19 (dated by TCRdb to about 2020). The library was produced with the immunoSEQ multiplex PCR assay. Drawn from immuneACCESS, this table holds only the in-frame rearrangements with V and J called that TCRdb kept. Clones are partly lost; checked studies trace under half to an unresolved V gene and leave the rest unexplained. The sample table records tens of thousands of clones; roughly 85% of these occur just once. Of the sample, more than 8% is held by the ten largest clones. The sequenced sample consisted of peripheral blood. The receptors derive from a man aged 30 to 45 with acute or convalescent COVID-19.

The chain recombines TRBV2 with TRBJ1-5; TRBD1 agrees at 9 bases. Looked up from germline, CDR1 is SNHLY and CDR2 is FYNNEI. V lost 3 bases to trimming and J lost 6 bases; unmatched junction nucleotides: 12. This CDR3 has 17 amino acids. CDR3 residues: CASSDYGTGRLSQPQHF. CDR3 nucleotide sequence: TGTGCCAGCAGTGACTACGGGACAGGGCGGTTGTCTCAGCCCCAGCATTTT.

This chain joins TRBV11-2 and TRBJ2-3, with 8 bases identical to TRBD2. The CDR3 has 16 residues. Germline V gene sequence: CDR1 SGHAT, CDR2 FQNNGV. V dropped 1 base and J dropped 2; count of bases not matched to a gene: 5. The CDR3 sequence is CASSLVSGNPTDTQYF. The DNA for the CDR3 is TGTGCCAGCAGCTTAGTTAGCGGGAACCCCACAGATACGCAGTATTTT.

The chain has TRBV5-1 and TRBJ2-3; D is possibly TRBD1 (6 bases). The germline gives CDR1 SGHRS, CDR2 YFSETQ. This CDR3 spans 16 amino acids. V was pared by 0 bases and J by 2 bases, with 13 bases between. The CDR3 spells CASSLGWGTTTDTQYF. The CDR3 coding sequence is TGCGCCAGCAGCTTGGGTTGGGGGACAACCACAGATACGCAGTATTTT.

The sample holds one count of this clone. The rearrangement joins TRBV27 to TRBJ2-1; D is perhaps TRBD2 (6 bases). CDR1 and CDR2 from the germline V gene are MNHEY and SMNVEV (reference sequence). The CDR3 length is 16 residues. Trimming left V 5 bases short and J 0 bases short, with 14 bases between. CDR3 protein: CASSAWDFSSYNEQFF. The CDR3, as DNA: TGTGCCAGCAGTGCCTGGGACTTCAGCTCCTACAATGAGCAGTTCTTC.

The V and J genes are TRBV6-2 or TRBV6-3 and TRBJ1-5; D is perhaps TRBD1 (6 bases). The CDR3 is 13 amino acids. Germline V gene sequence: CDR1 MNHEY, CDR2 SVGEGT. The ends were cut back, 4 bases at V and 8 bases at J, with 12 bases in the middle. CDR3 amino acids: CASSSHRVEPQHF. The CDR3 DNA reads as TGTGCCAGCAGTTCCCACAGGGTGGAGCCCCAGCATTTT.

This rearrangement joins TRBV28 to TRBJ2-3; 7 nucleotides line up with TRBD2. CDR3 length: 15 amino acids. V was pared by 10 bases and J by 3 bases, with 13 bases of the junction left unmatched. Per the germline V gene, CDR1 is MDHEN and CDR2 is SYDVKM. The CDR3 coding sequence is TGTGCCACCTCTGGGGCGGGAGCGGGAACAGATACGCAGTATTTT. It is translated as CATSGAGAGTDTQYF.

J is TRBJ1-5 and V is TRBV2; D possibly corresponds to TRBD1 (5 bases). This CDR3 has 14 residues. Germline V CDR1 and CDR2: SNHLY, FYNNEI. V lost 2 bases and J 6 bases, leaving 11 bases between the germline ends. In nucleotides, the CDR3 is TGTGCCAGCAGTGAATTGGGAAGGGGTCAGCCCCAGCATTTT. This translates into CASSELGRGQPQHF.

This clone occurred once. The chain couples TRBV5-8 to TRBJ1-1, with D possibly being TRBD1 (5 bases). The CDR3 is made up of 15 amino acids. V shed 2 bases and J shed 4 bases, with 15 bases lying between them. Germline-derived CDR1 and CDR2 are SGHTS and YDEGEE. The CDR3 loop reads CASSFQTQGSTEAFF. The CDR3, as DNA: TGTGCCAGCAGCTTCCAGACTCAGGGTTCCACTGAAGCTTTCTTT.

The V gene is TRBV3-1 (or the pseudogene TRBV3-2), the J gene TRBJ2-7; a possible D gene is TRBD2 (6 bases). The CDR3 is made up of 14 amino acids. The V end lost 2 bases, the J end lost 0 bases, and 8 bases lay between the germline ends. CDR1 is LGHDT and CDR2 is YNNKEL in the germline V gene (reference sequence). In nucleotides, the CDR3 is TGTGCCAGCAGCCAACGCGGGGCCTCCTACGAGCAGTACTTC. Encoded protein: CASSQRGASYEQYF.

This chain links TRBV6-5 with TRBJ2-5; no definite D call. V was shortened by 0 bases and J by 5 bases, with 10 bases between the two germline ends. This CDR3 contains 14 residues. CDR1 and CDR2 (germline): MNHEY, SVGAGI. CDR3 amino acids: CASSYSSHGETQYF. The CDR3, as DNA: TGTGCCAGCAGTTACTCGTCCCACGGGGAGACCCAGTACTTC.